Here is one TCR beta chain with its context. This specimen belongs to a study of blood T cell repertoires in COVID-19. Study information: PBMCs, B-cell-depleted T cells, or T cells were the source of the cDNA or gDNA that made up the material.

Original processing notes: Estimates of nucleated cell counts were drawn from the amplification of reference gene primers. Only in-frame clones appear in the TCRdb table, and some are missing; sequencing was by immunoSEQ multiplex PCR. V, J and clone size are taken as reported in that table, and D and trimming were inferred from the DNA itself. The sample holds roughly 300,000 clones, 70% to 90% seen once. Trimming took 4 bases from V and 3 from J, leaving 3 bases between them. The CDR3 is 11 amino acids. CDR1 is SQVTM and CDR2 is ANQGSEA in the germline V gene. This TCR was recovered from a man aged 18 to 30 with active or convalescent COVID-19. Material for sequencing was peripheral blood. This chain joins TRBV29-1 and TRBJ1-4; no clear D gene. This CDR3 is CSVGANEKLFF. In nucleotides, the CDR3 is TGCAGCGTTGGCGCTAATGAAAAACTGTTTTTT.